This TCR beta chain was recorded in a study of T cells after yellow fever vaccination. The study, taken as a whole, reports: One caveat is that FACS-sorted repertoires could contain abundant clonotypes contaminating from the bulk population.

TCRdb reanalysed the 5' RACE reads using MiXCR and keeps one entry per CDR3 protein. The sample holds about 150,000 distinct CDR3 sequences, approximately 6.2% seen once. Germline CDR1 reads LNHNV; CDR2 reads YYDKDF (reference sequence). CDR3 length: 16 residues. The V gene end was trimmed by 0 bases and the J gene end by 7 bases; junction bases not matched to a gene: 4. This clonotype was counted many times. Its antigen is unidentified. The rearrangement joins TRBV15 to TRBJ2-4; 12 bases fit TRBD1. The starting material was CD4+ T cells sorted from PBMCs, obtained on the day of the first yellow fever vaccination. This clonotype was obtained from a man aged 18 to 30 who received the YFV17D yellow fever vaccine. In DNA, the CDR3 is TGTGCCACCAGCAGAGATGCAGGGACAGGGGGCAACATTCAGTACTTC. Translation: CATSRDAGTGGNIQYF.